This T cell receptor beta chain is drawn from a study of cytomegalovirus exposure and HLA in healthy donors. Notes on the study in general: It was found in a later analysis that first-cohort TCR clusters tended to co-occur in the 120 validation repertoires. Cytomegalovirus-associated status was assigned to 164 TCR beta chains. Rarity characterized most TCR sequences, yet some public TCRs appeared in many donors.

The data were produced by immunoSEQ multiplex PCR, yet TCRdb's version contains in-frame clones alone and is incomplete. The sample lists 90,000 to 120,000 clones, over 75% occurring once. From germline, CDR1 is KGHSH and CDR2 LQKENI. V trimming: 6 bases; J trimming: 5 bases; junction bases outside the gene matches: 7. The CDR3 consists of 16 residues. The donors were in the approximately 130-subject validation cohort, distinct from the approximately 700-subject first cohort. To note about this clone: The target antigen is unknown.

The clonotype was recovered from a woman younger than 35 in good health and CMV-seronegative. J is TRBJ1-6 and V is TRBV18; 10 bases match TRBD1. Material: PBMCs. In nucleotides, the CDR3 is TGTGCCAGCTCCCCTAGGACAGGGGGGAATAATTCACCCCTCCACTTT. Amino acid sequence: CASSPRTGGNNSPLHF.